This T cell receptor beta chain was profiled in a study of T cell changes during pregnancy in multiple sclerosis. Method: immunoSEQ multiplex PCR; TCRdb's copy keeps in-frame clones and lacks some. The sample shows 20,000 to 25,000 clones, 91% of them seen only once. The TCR sequence derives from a female donor in good health, enrolled as a control in a pregnancy study. Sequencing used CD4+ T cells from peripheral blood mononuclear cells, obtained in the third trimester of pregnancy.

The chain's CDR3 is CSVRQGGYGYTF. The CDR3 coding sequence is TGCAGCGTACGACAGGGCGGCTATGGCTACACCTTC. The chain employs TRBV29-1 and TRBJ1-2; 7 bases agree with TRBD1. V was clipped by 6 bases and J by 4 bases; unmatched bases: 5. CDR3 size: 12 residues. Germline loops: CDR1 SQVTM, CDR2 ANQGSEA. Supplemented by reference TRBV29-1 and TRBJ1-2, the full variable domain reads SAVISQKPSRDICQRGTSLTIQCQVDSQVTMMFWYRQQPGQSLTLIATANQGSEATYESGFVIDKFPISRPNLTFSTLTVSNMSPEDSSIYLCSVRQGGYGYTFGSGTRLTVV.